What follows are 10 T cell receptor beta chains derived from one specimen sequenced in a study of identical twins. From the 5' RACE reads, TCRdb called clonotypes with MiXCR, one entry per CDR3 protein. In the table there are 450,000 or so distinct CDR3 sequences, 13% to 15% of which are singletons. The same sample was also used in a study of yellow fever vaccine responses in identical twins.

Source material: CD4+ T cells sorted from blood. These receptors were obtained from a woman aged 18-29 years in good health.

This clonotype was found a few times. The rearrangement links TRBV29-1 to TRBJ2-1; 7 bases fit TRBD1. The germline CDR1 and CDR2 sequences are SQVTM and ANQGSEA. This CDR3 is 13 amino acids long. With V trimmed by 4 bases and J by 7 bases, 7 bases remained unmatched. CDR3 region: CSVAGQVGNEQFF. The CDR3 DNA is TGCAGCGTTGCAGGACAGGTCGGAAATGAGCAGTTCTTC.

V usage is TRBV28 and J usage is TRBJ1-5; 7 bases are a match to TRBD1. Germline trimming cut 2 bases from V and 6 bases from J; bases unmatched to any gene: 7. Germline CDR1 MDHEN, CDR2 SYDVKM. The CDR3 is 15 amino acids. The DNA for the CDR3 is TGTGCCAGCAGTTTAGATTACAGGGGAGGTCAGCCCCAGCATTTT. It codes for CASSLDYRGGQPQHF.

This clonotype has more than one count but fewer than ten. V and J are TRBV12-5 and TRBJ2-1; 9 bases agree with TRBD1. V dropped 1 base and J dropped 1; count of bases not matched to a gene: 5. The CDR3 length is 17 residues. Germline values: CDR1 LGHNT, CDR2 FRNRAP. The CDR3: CASGLGSGQGSYNEQFF. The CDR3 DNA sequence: TGTGCTAGTGGTTTGGGGTCGGGACAGGGATCCTACAATGAGCAGTTCTTC.

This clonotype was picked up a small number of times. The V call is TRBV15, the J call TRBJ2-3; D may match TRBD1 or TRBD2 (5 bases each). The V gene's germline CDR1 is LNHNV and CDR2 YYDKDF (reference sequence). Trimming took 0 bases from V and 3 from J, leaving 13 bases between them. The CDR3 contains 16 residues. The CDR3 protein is CATSRDEGQGTDTQYF. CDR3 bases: TGTGCCACCAGCAGAGATGAGGGGCAGGGAACAGATACGCAGTATTTT.

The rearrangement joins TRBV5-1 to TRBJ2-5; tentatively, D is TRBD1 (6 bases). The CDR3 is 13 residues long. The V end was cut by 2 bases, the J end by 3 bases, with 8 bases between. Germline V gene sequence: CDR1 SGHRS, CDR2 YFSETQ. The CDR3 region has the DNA TGCGCCAGCAGCTTTAACAGGGAAGAGACCCAGTACTTC. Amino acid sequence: CASSFNREETQYF.

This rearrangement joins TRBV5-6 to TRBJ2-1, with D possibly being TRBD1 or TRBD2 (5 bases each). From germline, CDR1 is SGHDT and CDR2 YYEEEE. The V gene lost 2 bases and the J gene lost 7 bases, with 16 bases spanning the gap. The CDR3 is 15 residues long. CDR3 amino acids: CASSFPGTDYNEQFF. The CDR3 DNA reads TGTGCCAGCAGCTTTCCTGGGACGGATTATAATGAGCAGTTCTTC.

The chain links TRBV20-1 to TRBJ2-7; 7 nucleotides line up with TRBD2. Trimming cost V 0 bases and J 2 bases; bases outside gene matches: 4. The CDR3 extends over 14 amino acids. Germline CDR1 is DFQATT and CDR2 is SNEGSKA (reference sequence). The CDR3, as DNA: TGCAGTGCTAGAGAGCGCGGGAGAACCTACGAGCAGTACTTC. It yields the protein CSARERGRTYEQYF.

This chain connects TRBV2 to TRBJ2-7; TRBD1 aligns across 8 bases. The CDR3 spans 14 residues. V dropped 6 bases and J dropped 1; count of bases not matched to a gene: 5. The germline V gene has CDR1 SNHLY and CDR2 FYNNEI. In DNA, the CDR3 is TGTGCCAGCAGGGGCAGACAGGGGTCCTACGAGCAGTACTTC. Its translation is CASRGRQGSYEQYF.

CDR3 DNA: TGCAGTGCTAGACTGACAGGCTACGAGCAGTACTTC. It encodes CSARLTGYEQYF. The chain is built from TRBV20-1 and TRBJ2-7, with D possibly TRBD1 on 6 matching bases. Trimming took 2 bases from V and 3 from J, leaving 8 bases between them. The CDR3 extends over 12 amino acids. Germline-derived CDR1 and CDR2 are DFQATT and SNEGSKA (reference sequence).

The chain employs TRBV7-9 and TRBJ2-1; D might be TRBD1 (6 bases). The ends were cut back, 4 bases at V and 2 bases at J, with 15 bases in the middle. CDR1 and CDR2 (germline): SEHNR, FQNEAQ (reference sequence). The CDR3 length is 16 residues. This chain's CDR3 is CASSSDRPTTYNEQFF. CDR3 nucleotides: TGTGCCAGCAGCTCAGACAGGCCCACCACCTACAATGAGCAGTTCTTC.